Listed below are T cell receptor beta chains from one sample, sequenced in a study of beta chain features in type 1 diabetes. Clones were read by immunoSEQ multiplex PCR, and TCRdb kept only the in-frame ones, dropping some. The sample holds approximately 140,000 clones, under 60% seen once. The material sequenced was Tregs from blood. The receptors here all came from a man aged 18 to 29 in good health. The CDR3 runs from the conserved cysteine through the conserved F or W. A D gene is named only where the DNA matches it firmly. Clone sizes are given selectively: once, few, many, or a class where the clone is expanded.

D gene: -
clone size: -
J gene: TRBJ2-6
V gene: TRBV7-7
CDR3 DNA: TGTGCTAGCAGCCCCTCCCTGGGGGCCAACGTCCTGACTTTC
CDR3 protein: CASSPSLGANVLTF

D gene: -
clone size: few
J gene: TRBJ1-4
V gene: TRBV4-2
CDR3 DNA: TGTGCCAGCAGCCAAAACAGGGCAGCTAATGAAAAACTGTTTTTT
CDR3 protein: CASSQNRAANEKLFF

D gene: -
clone size: few
J gene: TRBJ2-5
V gene: TRBV7-2
CDR3 DNA: TGTGCCAGCAGCTTCGGAGGGTCGGTAGGGGAGACCCAGTACTTC
CDR3 protein: CASSFGGSVGETQYF

D gene: TRBD1
clone size: -
J gene: TRBJ1-5
V gene: TRBV6-5
CDR3 DNA: TGTGCCAGCAGCCGGGACAGGGGTAATCAGCCCCAGCATTTT
CDR3 protein: CASSRDRGNQPQHF

D gene: TRBD2
clone size: few
J gene: TRBJ2-1
V gene: TRBV29-1
CDR3 DNA: TGCAGCGAGATCGGGGGGAGCTCCTACAATGAGCAGTTCTTC
CDR3 protein: CSEIGGSSYNEQFF

D gene: TRBD2
clone size: -
J gene: TRBJ2-3
V gene: TRBV7-8
CDR3 DNA: TGTGCCAGCAGCGACGGGGGAGGGCCTGGAGATACGCAGTATTTT
CDR3 protein: CASSDGGGPGDTQYF

D gene: -
clone size: -
J gene: TRBJ1-6
V gene: TRBV10-3
CDR3 DNA: TGTGCCATCAGTCACAGGGAAGGGGAGTCACCCCTCCACTTT
CDR3 protein: CAISHREGESPLHF

D gene: TRBD1
clone size: -
J gene: TRBJ1-2
V gene: TRBV7-2
CDR3 DNA: TGTGCCAGCAGCTATCAGACAGGGGCCTATGGCTACACCTTC
CDR3 protein: CASSYQTGAYGYTF

D gene: TRBD1
clone size: -
J gene: TRBJ1-2
V gene: TRBV18
CDR3 DNA: TGTGCCAGCTCACCGGACAGGTCCGGCTACACCTTC
CDR3 protein: CASSPDRSGYTF

D gene: TRBD1
clone size: -
J gene: TRBJ2-3
V gene: TRBV6-1
CDR3 DNA: TGTGCCAGCAGTGGTCTAAGGGACAGATCCACAGATACGCAGTATTTT
CDR3 protein: CASSGLRDRSTDTQYF

D gene: TRBD2
clone size: once
J gene: TRBJ2-2
V gene: TRBV2
CDR3 DNA: TGTGCCAGTAGGCGTCTATCGGCGGGAGCAAAGACCGGGGAGCTGTTTTTT
CDR3 protein: CASRRLSAGAKTGELFF

D gene: TRBD2
clone size: few
J gene: TRBJ2-2
V gene: TRBV27
CDR3 DNA: TGTGCCAGCAGTTTTAGACTAGCGGGAGGGCTCACCGGGGAGCTGTTTTTT
CDR3 protein: CASSFRLAGGLTGELFF

D gene: -
clone size: -
J gene: TRBJ2-1
V gene: TRBV7-9
CDR3 DNA: TGTGCCAGCAGCCGAATGGGAGGATCCTACAATGAGCAGTTCTTC
CDR3 protein: CASSRMGGSYNEQFF

D gene: -
clone size: -
J gene: TRBJ2-1
V gene: TRBV29-1
CDR3 DNA: TGCAGCGTTGGAAGAAGGGGGAGAGGCAATGAGCAGTTCTTC
CDR3 protein: CSVGRRGRGNEQFF

D gene: -
clone size: few
J gene: TRBJ2-5
V gene: TRBV7-9
CDR3 DNA: TGTGCCAGCAGCCCGCCGGGGTGGGAGACCCAGTACTTC
CDR3 protein: CASSPPGWETQYF

D gene: -
clone size: -
J gene: TRBJ1-1
V gene: TRBV6-5
CDR3 DNA: TGTGCCAGCAACTACTGGGGGGGGGTGAACACTGAAGCTTTCTTT
CDR3 protein: CASNYWGGVNTEAFF

D gene: TRBD1
clone size: -
J gene: TRBJ1-1
V gene: TRBV6-6
CDR3 DNA: TGTGCCAGCACTGACAGGGAGAACGCTGAAGCTTTCTTT
CDR3 protein: CASTDRENAEAFF

D gene: TRBD2
clone size: few
J gene: TRBJ2-5
V gene: TRBV7-2
CDR3 DNA: TGTGCCAGCAGCTTGGAAGGGACTAGCGTCGTAGGGACCCAGTACTTC
CDR3 protein: CASSLEGTSVVGTQYF

D gene: -
clone size: -
J gene: TRBJ1-5
V gene: TRBV2
CDR3 DNA: TGTGCCAGCAGCCCCGACAGATTTAGGAATCAGCCCCAGCATTTT
CDR3 protein: CASSPDRFRNQPQHF

D gene: TRBD1
clone size: -
J gene: TRBJ1-4
V gene: TRBV19
CDR3 DNA: TGTGCCAGTAGAACCGGGACAGCTAATGAAAAACTGTTTTTT
CDR3 protein: CASRTGTANEKLFF

D gene: -
clone size: -
J gene: TRBJ2-3
V gene: TRBV7-3
CDR3 DNA: TGTGCCAGCAGCTTGGGACTGGGCACAGATACGCAGTATTTT
CDR3 protein: CASSLGLGTDTQYF

D gene: TRBD2
clone size: -
J gene: TRBJ2-3
V gene: TRBV9
CDR3 DNA: TGTGCCAGCAGCGTAGGACTAGCGGGGAGTACGCAGTATTTT
CDR3 protein: CASSVGLAGSTQYF

D gene: TRBD2
clone size: -
J gene: TRBJ2-3
V gene: TRBV10-3
CDR3 DNA: TGTGCCATCAGGACCGGGACTAGCGGGGAACTCGATACGCAGTATTTT
CDR3 protein: CAIRTGTSGELDTQYF

D gene: TRBD1
clone size: -
J gene: TRBJ1-2
V gene: TRBV27
CDR3 DNA: TGTGCCAGCACCCCTCTGCCCGGACAGGGTAACTATGGCTACACCTTC
CDR3 protein: CASTPLPGQGNYGYTF

D gene: -
clone size: -
J gene: TRBJ2-3
V gene: TRBV28
CDR3 DNA: TGTGCCAGCAGACGAGGGGGAGCGAATACGCAGTATTTT
CDR3 protein: CASRRGGANTQYF

D gene: TRBD1
clone size: few
J gene: TRBJ2-2
V gene: TRBV14
CDR3 DNA: TGTGCCAGCAGCCCGTCACAGGGGGCCCACACCGGGGAGCTGTTTTTT
CDR3 protein: CASSPSQGAHTGELFF

D gene: -
clone size: -
J gene: TRBJ2-7
V gene: TRBV5-1
CDR3 DNA: TGCGCCAGCAGCCGGGACACCTCCTACGAGCAGTACTTC
CDR3 protein: CASSRDTSYEQYF

D gene: TRBD2
clone size: once
J gene: TRBJ2-5
V gene: TRBV11-2
CDR3 DNA: TGTGCCAGCAGCCCTGGCGTACTAGCGGTGCGCCAAGAGACCCAGTACTTC
CDR3 protein: CASSPGVLAVRQETQYF

D gene: -
clone size: -
J gene: TRBJ1-1
V gene: TRBV6-6
CDR3 DNA: TGTGCCAGCAGTCCACGACAGGCGCGCACTGAAGCTTTCTTT
CDR3 protein: CASSPRQARTEAFF

D gene: -
clone size: -
J gene: TRBJ2-5
V gene: TRBV29-1
CDR3 DNA: TGCAGCGCCAGGACTGCTCAAGAGACCCAGTACTTC
CDR3 protein: CSARTAQETQYF

D gene: -
clone size: -
J gene: TRBJ1-2
V gene: TRBV6-1
CDR3 DNA: TGTGCCAGCAGTGTTTTCGTCTATGGCTACACCTTC
CDR3 protein: CASSVFVYGYTF

D gene: -
clone size: -
J gene: TRBJ1-1
V gene: TRBV18
CDR3 DNA: TGTGCCAGCTCAATTGGAGCTGAAGCTTTCTTT
CDR3 protein: CASSIGAEAFF

D gene: -
clone size: -
J gene: TRBJ2-1
V gene: TRBV28
CDR3 DNA: TGTGCCAGCAGATCTAACTTTCCTACCGACAATGAGCAGTTCTTC
CDR3 protein: CASRSNFPTDNEQFF

D gene: -
clone size: few
J gene: TRBJ1-2
V gene: TRBV6-6
CDR3 DNA: TGTGCCAGCAGTTACACTACCGACTATGGCTACACCTTC
CDR3 protein: CASSYTTDYGYTF

D gene: -
clone size: -
J gene: TRBJ2-3
V gene: TRBV4-3
CDR3 DNA: TGCGCCAGCAGCCAAGATCCCGGTCTCCCCGCAGATACGCAGTATTTT
CDR3 protein: CASSQDPGLPADTQYF

D gene: -
clone size: -
J gene: TRBJ2-1
V gene: TRBV7-2
CDR3 DNA: TGTGCCAGCAGCTTACAGGGGTCGGCGTACAATGAGCAGTTCTTC
CDR3 protein: CASSLQGSAYNEQFF

D gene: -
clone size: -
J gene: TRBJ2-1
V gene: TRBV7-2
CDR3 DNA: TGTGCCAGCAGCTTATTTTGGGCCAACAATGAGCAGTTCTTC
CDR3 protein: CASSLFWANNEQFF

D gene: -
clone size: -
J gene: TRBJ2-5
V gene: TRBV25-1
CDR3 DNA: TGTGCCAGCAGTAGTGCAGGGATGTTCGAGACCCAGTACTTC
CDR3 protein: CASSSAGMFETQYF

D gene: -
clone size: -
J gene: TRBJ2-2
V gene: TRBV9
CDR3 DNA: TGTGCCAGCAGCGTACAGGGTTACACCGGGGAGCTGTTTTTT
CDR3 protein: CASSVQGYTGELFF

D gene: -
clone size: -
J gene: TRBJ2-2
V gene: TRBV4-3
CDR3 DNA: TGCGCCAGCAGCCCGCACAGGGCCGGGGAGCTGTTTTTT
CDR3 protein: CASSPHRAGELFF

D gene: -
clone size: -
J gene: TRBJ1-1
V gene: TRBV28
CDR3 DNA: TGTGCCAGCAGACTGGGACTTAGGAACACTGAAGCTTTCTTT
CDR3 protein: CASRLGLRNTEAFF

D gene: -
clone size: once
J gene: TRBJ2-1
V gene: TRBV7-3
CDR3 DNA: TGTGCCAGCAGCTTTTCAGGATATGAGCAGTTCTTC
CDR3 protein: CASSFSGYEQFF

D gene: TRBD1
clone size: -
J gene: TRBJ1-2
V gene: TRBV7-9
CDR3 DNA: TGTGCCAGCAGCATAGCCGGGACAGGTGTCCCTAACTATGGCTACACCTTC
CDR3 protein: CASSIAGTGVPNYGYTF

D gene: -
clone size: -
J gene: TRBJ1-1
V gene: TRBV6-1
CDR3 DNA: TGTGCCAGCAGTGACCCCCCCGGTATGAACACTGAAGCTTTCTTT
CDR3 protein: CASSDPPGMNTEAFF

D gene: -
clone size: -
J gene: TRBJ2-7
V gene: TRBV10-3
CDR3 DNA: TGTGCCATGGGGCGGTACGAGCAGTACTTC
CDR3 protein: CAMGRYEQYF

D gene: TRBD2
clone size: -
J gene: TRBJ2-7
V gene: TRBV29-1
CDR3 DNA: TGCAGCGTTGACGCTAGCGGGGGCTCCTACGAGCAGTACTTC
CDR3 protein: CSVDASGGSYEQYF

D gene: -
clone size: -
J gene: TRBJ2-5
V gene: TRBV5-1
CDR3 DNA: TGCGCCAGCAGCTTCCCTCAAGAGACCCAGTACTTC
CDR3 protein: CASSFPQETQYF